The TCR beta chain described here comes from a study of technical replicates of blood from a few donors. The assay was immunoSEQ multiplex PCR, and TCRdb's table has in-frame clones only and misses some. The table records 65,000 to 80,000 clones, 92% of them present only once. Trimming cost V 4 bases and J 4 bases; bases outside gene matches: 13. In germline, CDR1 is SGHRS, CDR2 YFSETQ. CDR3 size: 19 residues. The receptor comes from a human donor in good health. Sample: T cells isolated from PBMCs. The chain links TRBV5-1 to TRBJ2-1, with 14 bases fitting TRBD2. CDR3 in DNA: TGCGCCAGCAGCCGGGGACTAGCGGGAGAGTTGGGGGTATACAATGAGCAGTTCTTC. Amino acids: CASSRGLAGELGVYNEQFF.